The clone carrying this TCR beta chain has a single count. Its target is not known. A read error may produce the germline difference seen at one junction end. This specimen comes from a study of T cell repertoires in cytomegalovirus infection. Study summary: The public TCR beta signatures pointed to both CMV infection and matching HLA type.

TCRdb fed the reads into MiXCR, producing one record per CDR3 protein. The repertoire includes about 900,000 distinct CDR3 sequences, roughly 30% of them detected once, and 11% to 15% sits in the top ten. Study-wide results and caveats: Carriers of CMV plus the relevant HLA were identified by cumulative public TCR beta family frequency. CMV-specific TCR beta clonotypes restricted by HLA-C dominated the ex vivo response.

The clonotype originates from a human donor in good health (CMV status not recorded). Some clones in this sample may be carry-over from other donors' samples. Sequenced material: cultured CD8+ T cells from PBMCs, taken from culture after CMV antigen stimulation.

CDR3 in DNA: TGTGCCAACAGCCCGTCCCGGGACAGGGATAATTCACCCCTCCACTTT. Translation: CANSPSRDRDNSPLHF. The chain joins TRBV7-9 to TRBJ1-6, with 9 bases lining up with TRBD1. Germline values: CDR1 SEHNR, CDR2 FQNEAQ (reference sequence). The CDR3 covers 16 residues.